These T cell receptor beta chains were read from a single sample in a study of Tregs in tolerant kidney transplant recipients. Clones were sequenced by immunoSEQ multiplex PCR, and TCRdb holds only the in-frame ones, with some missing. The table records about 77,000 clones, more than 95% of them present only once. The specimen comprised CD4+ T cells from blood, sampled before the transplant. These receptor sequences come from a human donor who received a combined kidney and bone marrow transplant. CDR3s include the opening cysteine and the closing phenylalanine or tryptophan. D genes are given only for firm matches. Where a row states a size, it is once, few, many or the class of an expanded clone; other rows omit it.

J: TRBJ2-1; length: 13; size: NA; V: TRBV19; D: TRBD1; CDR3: CASSRGQNNEQFF; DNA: TGTGCCAGTAGTAGGGGACAGAACAATGAGCAGTTCTTC
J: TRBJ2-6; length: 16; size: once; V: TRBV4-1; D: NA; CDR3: CASRDTRISGANVLTF; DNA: TGCGCCAGCAGAGACACCCGAATCTCTGGGGCCAACGTCCTGACTTTC
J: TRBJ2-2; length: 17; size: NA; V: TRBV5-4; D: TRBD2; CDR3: CASSLGLAGGLTGELFF; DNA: TGTGCCAGCAGCTTGGGACTAGCGGGGGGGCTGACCGGGGAGCTGTTTTTT
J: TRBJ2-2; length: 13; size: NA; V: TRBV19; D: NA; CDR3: CASSEQGRGELFF; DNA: TGTGCCAGTAGTGAACAGGGTCGGGGGGAGCTGTTTTTT
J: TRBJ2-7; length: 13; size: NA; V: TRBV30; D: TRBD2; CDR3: CAWGLAGVHEQYF; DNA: TGTGCCTGGGGGCTAGCGGGAGTCCACGAGCAGTACTTC
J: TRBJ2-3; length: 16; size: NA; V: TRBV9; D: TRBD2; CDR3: CASSVLTSGGVDTQYF; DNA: TGTGCCAGCAGCGTACTCACTAGCGGGGGTGTAGATACGCAGTATTTT
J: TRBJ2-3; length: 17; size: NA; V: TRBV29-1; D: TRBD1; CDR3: CSVEGPPRTGGTDTQYF; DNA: TGCAGCGTTGAGGGGCCTCCCCGCACAGGGGGCACAGATACGCAGTATTTT
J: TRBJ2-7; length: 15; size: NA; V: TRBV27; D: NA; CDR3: CASSFGVYRFYEQYF; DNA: TGTGCCAGCAGTTTTGGAGTATACCGTTTCTACGAGCAGTACTTC
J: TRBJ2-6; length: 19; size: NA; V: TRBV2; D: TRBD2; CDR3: CASSETGGRPFSGANVLTF; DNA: TGTGCCAGCAGTGAAACGGGGGGGCGGCCCTTCTCTGGGGCCAACGTCCTGACTTTC
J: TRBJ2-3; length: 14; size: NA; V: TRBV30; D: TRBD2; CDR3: CACPVAGEGDTQYF; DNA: TGTGCCTGTCCGGTAGCGGGAGAGGGAGATACGCAGTATTTT
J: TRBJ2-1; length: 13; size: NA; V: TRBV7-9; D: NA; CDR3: CAFLDSSYNEQFF; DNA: TGTGCCTTTTTGGACAGCTCCTACAATGAGCAGTTCTTC
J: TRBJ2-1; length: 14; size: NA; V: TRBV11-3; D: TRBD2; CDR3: CASSLRLAVNEQFF; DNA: TGTGCCAGCAGTTTGCGACTAGCTGTAAATGAGCAGTTCTTC
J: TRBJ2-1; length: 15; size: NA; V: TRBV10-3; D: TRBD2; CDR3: CAIRGLGLAVNEQFF; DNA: TGTGCCATCAGGGGCCTCGGACTAGCGGTCAATGAGCAGTTCTTC
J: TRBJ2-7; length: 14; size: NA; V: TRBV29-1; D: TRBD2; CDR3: CSVLRGGSSYEQYF; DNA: TGCAGCGTCTTAAGGGGAGGGAGCTCCTACGAGCAGTACTTC
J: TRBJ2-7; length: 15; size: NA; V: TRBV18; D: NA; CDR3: CASSLAISGPYEQYF; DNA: TGTGCCAGCTCACTAGCAATCTCTGGCCCCTACGAGCAGTACTTC
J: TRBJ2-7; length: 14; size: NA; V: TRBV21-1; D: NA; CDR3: CASSKKIPAYEQYF; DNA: TGTGCCAGCAGCAAAAAGATACCAGCCTACGAGCAGTACTTC
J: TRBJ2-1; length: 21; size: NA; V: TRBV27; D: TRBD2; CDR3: CASSFQGWTSGTRVFYNEQFF; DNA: TGTGCCAGCAGTTTCCAGGGTTGGACTAGCGGGACCCGGGTCTTCTACAATGAGCAGTTCTTC
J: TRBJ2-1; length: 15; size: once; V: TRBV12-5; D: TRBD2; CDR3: CASGFWTSGMGKQFF; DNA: TGTGCTAGTGGTTTTTGGACTAGCGGGATGGGTAAGCAGTTCTTC
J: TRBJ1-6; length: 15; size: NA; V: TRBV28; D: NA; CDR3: CASQEGTGYNSPLHF; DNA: TGTGCCAGCCAAGAGGGAACAGGGTATAATTCACCCCTCCACTTT
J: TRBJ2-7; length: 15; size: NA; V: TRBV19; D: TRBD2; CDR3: CASSRRLAGGGEQYF; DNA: TGTGCCAGTAGTAGGAGACTAGCGGGAGGCGGGGAGCAGTACTTC
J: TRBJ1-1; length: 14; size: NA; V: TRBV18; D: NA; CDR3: CASSPTGRDTEAFF; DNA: TGTGCCAGCTCACCAACGGGTAGAGACACTGAAGCTTTCTTT
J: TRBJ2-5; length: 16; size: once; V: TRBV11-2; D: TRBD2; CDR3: CASSPGLAGGQETQYF; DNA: TGTGCCAGCAGCCCTGGGTTAGCGGGGGGGCAGGAGACCCAGTACTTC
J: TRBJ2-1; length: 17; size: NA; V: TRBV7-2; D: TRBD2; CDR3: CASSLVGPSGGGNEQFF; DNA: TGTGCCAGCAGCTTAGTCGGTCCTAGCGGGGGGGGGAATGAGCAGTTCTTC
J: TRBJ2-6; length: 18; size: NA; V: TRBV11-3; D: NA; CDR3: CASSASGVPWGGANVLTF; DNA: TGTGCCAGCAGCGCCTCCGGGGTCCCCTGGGGAGGGGCCAACGTCCTGACTTTC
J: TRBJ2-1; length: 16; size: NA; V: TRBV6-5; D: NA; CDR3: CASSYVVAISYNEQFF; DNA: TGTGCCAGCAGTTACGTGGTAGCCATTAGCTACAATGAGCAGTTCTTC
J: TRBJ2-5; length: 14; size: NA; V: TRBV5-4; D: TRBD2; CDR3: CASSPSGGIETQYF; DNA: TGTGCCAGCAGTCCGAGCGGGGGGATAGAGACCCAGTACTTC
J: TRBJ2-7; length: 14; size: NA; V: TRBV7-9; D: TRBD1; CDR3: CASSFSGTGIEQYF; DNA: TGTGCCAGCAGCTTCTCCGGGACAGGGATCGAGCAGTACTTC
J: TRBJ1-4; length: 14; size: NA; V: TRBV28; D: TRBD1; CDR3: CASSSGTENEKLFF; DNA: TGTGCCAGCAGTTCCGGGACAGAAAATGAAAAACTGTTTTTT
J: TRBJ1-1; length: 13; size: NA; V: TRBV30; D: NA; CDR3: CAWRGGRDTEAFF; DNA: TGTGCCTGGAGGGGTGGGAGGGACACTGAAGCTTTCTTT
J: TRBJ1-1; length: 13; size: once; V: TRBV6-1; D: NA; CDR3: CAILTGVNTEAFF; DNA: TGTGCCATCCTGACAGGAGTGAACACTGAAGCTTTCTTT
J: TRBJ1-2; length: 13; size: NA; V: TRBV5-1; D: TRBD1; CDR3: CASSFGQGTGYTF; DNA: TGCGCCAGCAGCTTCGGACAGGGAACTGGCTACACCTTC
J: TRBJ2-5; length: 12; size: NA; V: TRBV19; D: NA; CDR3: CASRGQGETQYF; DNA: TGTGCCAGTAGGGGTCAGGGGGAGACCCAGTACTTC
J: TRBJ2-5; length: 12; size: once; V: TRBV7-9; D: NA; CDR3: CASSLAGETQYF; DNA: TGTGCCAGCAGCTTAGCTGGCGAGACCCAGTACTTC
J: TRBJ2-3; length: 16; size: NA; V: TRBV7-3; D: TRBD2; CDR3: CASSLRGGRYTDTQYF; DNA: TGTGCCAGCAGCTTAAGGGGGGGACGCTACACAGATACGCAGTATTTT
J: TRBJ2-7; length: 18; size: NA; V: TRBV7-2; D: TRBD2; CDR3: CASSDEGLAAPRFYEQYF; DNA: TGTGCCAGCAGCGATGAGGGACTAGCGGCCCCGAGGTTCTACGAGCAGTACTTC
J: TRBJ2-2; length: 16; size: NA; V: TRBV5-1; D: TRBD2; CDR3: CASSLPGLALPGELFF; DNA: TGCGCCAGCAGCTTACCGGGACTAGCATTACCCGGGGAGCTGTTTTTT
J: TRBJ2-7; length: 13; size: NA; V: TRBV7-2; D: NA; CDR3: CASSLPQEYEQYF; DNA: TGTGCCAGCAGCCTGCCTCAGGAATACGAGCAGTACTTC
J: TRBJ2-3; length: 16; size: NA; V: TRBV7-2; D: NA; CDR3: CASSLGPSNPTDTQYF; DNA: TGTGCCAGCAGCTTGGGGCCTTCAAACCCCACAGATACGCAGTATTTT
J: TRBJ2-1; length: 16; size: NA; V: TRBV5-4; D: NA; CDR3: CASSHPGGSSYNEQFF; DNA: TGTGCCAGCAGCCATCCAGGGGGGAGCTCCTACAATGAGCAGTTCTTC
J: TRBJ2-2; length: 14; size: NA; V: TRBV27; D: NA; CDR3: CASGGRGNTGELFF; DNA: TGTGCCAGCGGCGGCAGGGGGAACACCGGGGAGCTGTTTTTT
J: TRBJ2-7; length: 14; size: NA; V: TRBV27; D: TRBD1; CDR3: CASSLRDRYYEQYF; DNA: TGTGCCAGCAGTTTAAGGGACAGATACTACGAGCAGTACTTC
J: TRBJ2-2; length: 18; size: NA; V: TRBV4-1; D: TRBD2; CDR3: CASSQAPGGYVGTGELFF; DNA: TGCGCCAGCAGCCAAGCCCCGGGAGGGTACGTGGGCACCGGGGAGCTGTTTTTT
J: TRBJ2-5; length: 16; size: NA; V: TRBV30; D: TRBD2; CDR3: CAFTPTWTSGSGTQYF; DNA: TGTGCCTTCACCCCCACATGGACTAGCGGGAGTGGGACCCAGTACTTC
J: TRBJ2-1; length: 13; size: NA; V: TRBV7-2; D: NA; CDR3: CASSLDRTMRQFF; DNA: TGTGCCAGCAGCTTAGACAGAACAATGAGGCAGTTCTTC
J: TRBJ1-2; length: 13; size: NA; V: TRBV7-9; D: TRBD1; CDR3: CASSSTGNYGYTF; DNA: TGTGCCAGCAGCTCGACAGGGAACTATGGCTACACCTTC
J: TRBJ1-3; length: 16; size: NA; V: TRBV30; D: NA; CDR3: CAWSVRRGARGNTIYF; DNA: TGTGCCTGGAGTGTACGGCGGGGGGCGAGGGGAAACACCATATATTTT
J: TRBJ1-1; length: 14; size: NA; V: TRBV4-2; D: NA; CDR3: CASSQASGATEAFF; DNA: TGTGCCAGCAGCCAAGCTTCAGGCGCGACTGAAGCTTTCTTT
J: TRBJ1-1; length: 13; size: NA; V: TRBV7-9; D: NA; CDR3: CASSLGGRTEAFF; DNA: TGTGCCAGCAGCTTGGGGGGGCGCACTGAAGCTTTCTTT
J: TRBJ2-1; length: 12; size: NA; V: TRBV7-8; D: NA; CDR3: CASSTRDNEQFF; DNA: TGTGCCAGCAGCACTCGGGACAATGAGCAGTTCTTC
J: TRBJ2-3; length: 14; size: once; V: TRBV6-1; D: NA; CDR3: CASIEYGVTDTQYF; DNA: TGTGCCAGCATCGAATACGGGGTTACAGATACGCAGTATTTT
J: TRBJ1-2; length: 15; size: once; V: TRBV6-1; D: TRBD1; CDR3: CASRGLRDRASGYTF; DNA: TGTGCCAGCAGAGGACTCCGGGACAGGGCATCCGGCTACACCTTC
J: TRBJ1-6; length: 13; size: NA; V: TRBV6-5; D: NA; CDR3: CASSLYINSPLHF; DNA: TGTGCCAGCAGTTTATACATTAATTCACCCCTCCACTTT
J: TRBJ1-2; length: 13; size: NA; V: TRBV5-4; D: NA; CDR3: CASSLPGSYGYTF; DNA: TGTGCCAGCAGCTTACCCGGGAGCTATGGCTACACCTTC
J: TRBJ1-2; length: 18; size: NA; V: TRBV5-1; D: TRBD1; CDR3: CASSYKTGTGLINYGYTF; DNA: TGCGCCAGCAGCTACAAAACCGGGACAGGGCTTATTAACTATGGCTACACCTTC
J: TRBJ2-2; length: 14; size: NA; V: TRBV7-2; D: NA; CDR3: CASSLQGNTGELFF; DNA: TGTGCCAGCAGCTTACAGGGAAACACCGGGGAGCTGTTTTTT
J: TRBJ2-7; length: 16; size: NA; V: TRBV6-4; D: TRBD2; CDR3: CASRKGLAAHSYEQYF; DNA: TGTGCCAGCCGCAAGGGACTAGCGGCGCACTCCTACGAGCAGTACTTC